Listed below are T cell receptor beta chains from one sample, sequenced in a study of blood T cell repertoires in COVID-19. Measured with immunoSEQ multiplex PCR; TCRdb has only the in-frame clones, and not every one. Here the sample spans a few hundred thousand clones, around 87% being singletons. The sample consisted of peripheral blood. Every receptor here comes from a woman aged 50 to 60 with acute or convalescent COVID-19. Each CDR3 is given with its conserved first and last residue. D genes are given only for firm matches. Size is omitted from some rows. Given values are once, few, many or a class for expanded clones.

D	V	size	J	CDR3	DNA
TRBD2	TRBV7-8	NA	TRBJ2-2	CASSFLGGWAGELFF	TGTGCCAGCAGCTTCCTCGGGGGGTGGGCCGGGGAGCTGTTTTTT
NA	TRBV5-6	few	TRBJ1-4	CASSLGRTNEKLFF	TGTGCCAGCAGCTTGGGTAGAACTAATGAAAAACTGTTTTTT
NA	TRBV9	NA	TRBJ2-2	CASSGEGARVIGELFF	TGTGCCAGCAGCGGCGAAGGGGCCAGGGTAATCGGGGAGCTGTTTTTT
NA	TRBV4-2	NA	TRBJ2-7	CASSQAYEQYF	TGTGCCAGCAGCCAGGCTTACGAGCAGTACTTC
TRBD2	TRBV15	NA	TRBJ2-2	CATSRGDYRTGELFF	TGTGCCACCAGCAGAGGGGACTACCGCACCGGGGAGCTGTTTTTT
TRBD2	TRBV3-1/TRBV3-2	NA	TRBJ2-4	CASSQGLADIQYF	TGTGCCAGCAGCCAAGGACTAGCGGACATTCAGTACTTC
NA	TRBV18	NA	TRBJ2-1	CASSPARGSVGRNEQFF	TGTGCCAGCTCACCAGCTAGGGGATCAGTAGGTAGAAATGAGCAGTTCTTC
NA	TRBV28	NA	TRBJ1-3	CASSLPGQNSGNTIYF	TGTGCCAGCAGTTTACCTGGACAGAACTCTGGAAACACCATATATTTT
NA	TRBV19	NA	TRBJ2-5	CASSKVTGLQETQYF	TGTGCCAGTAGTAAGGTTACAGGTCTCCAAGAGACCCAGTACTTC
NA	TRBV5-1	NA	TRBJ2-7	CASSLVGGYEQYF	TGCGCCAGCAGCTTGGTGGGCGGGTACGAGCAGTACTTC
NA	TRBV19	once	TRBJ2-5	CASRRQETQYF	TGTGCCAGTAGGCGCCAAGAGACCCAGTACTTC
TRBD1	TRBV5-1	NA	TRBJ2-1	CASSLAGTGGQDEQFF	TGCGCCAGCAGCTTGGCCGGGACAGGGGGCCAGGATGAGCAGTTCTTC
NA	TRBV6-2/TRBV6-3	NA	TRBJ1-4	CASSSAGVGEKLFF	TGTGCCAGCAGCTCGGCGGGGGTTGGTGAAAAACTGTTTTTT
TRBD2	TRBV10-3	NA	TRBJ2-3	CATLAGESDTQYF	TGTGCCACACTAGCGGGAGAATCAGATACGCAGTATTTT
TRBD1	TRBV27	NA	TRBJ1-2	CASRTMGQGAGGYTF	TGTGCCAGCCGAACCATGGGACAGGGGGCGGGAGGCTACACCTTC
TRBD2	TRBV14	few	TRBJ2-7	CASSSRGGLNEQYF	TGTGCCAGCAGCTCTCGCGGGGGATTGAACGAGCAGTACTTC
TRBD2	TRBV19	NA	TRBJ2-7	CASSQSTGGNAQYF	TGTGCCAGTAGTCAGTCGACGGGGGGGAATGCGCAGTACTTC
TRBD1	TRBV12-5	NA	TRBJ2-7	CASAKGQGAYEQYF	TGTGCTAGTGCCAAAGGACAGGGGGCCTACGAGCAGTACTTC
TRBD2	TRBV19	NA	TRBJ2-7	CASSIGSGGRLWDEQYF	TGTGCCAGTAGTATCGGGTCGGGCGGGAGGCTTTGGGACGAGCAGTACTTC
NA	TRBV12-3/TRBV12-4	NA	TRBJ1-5	CASSLGGYQPQHF	TGTGCCAGCAGTTTAGGGGGCTATCAGCCCCAGCATTTT
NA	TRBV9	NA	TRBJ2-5	CASSAGTVETQYF	TGTGCCAGCAGCGCGGGGACTGTAGAGACCCAGTACTTC
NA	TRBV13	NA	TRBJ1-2	CASSLRTDYGYTF	TGTGCCAGCAGCTTAAGGACAGACTATGGCTACACCTTC
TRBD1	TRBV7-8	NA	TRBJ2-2	CASSPPGQGPGELFF	TGTGCCAGCAGCCCACCGGGACAGGGTCCCGGGGAGCTGTTTTTT
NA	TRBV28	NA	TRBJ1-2	CASSQRAENYGYTF	TGTGCCAGCAGCCAGCGGGCGGAAAACTATGGCTACACCTTC
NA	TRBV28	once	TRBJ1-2	CASSLRGSYGYTF	TGTGCCAGCAGTTTAAGGGGCAGCTATGGCTACACCTTC
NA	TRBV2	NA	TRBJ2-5	CASLDFGETQYF	TGTGCCAGCCTAGACTTTGGGGAGACCCAGTACTTC
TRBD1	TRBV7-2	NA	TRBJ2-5	CASSFWGQGEETQYF	TGTGCCAGCAGCTTCTGGGGACAGGGGGAAGAGACCCAGTACTTC
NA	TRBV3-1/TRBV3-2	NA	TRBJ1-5	CASSHRQGNQPQHF	TGTGCCAGCAGCCACAGACAGGGCAATCAGCCCCAGCATTTT
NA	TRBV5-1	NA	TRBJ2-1	CASSPVTNNEQFF	TGCGCCAGCAGCCCGGTTACGAACAATGAGCAGTTCTTC
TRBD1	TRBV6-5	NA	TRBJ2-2	CASSYVGTGDTGELFF	TGTGCCAGCAGTTACGTAGGGACAGGGGACACCGGGGAGCTGTTTTTT
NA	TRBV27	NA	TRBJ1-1	CASSLIPGARAFF	TGTGCCAGCAGTTTAATACCAGGGGCAAGAGCTTTCTTT
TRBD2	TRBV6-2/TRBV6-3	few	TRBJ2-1	CASSYAALAGPLDEQFF	TGTGCCAGCAGTTACGCGGCACTAGCGGGGCCTTTGGATGAGCAGTTCTTC
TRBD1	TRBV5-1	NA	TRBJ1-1	CASSFETATGAEAFF	TGCGCCAGCAGCTTTGAAACCGCGACAGGGGCTGAAGCTTTCTTT
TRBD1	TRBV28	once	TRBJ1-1	CASSRIVTGAQNTEAFF	TGTGCCAGCAGTCGTATCGTTACAGGGGCCCAGAACACTGAAGCTTTCTTT
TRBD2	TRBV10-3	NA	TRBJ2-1	CAICGRAGLAGGPEQFF	TGTGCCATCTGTGGGCGGGCGGGACTAGCGGGAGGGCCGGAGCAGTTCTTC
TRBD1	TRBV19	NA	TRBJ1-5	CASSIVGYRGNQPQHF	TGTGCCAGTAGTATAGTGGGTTACAGGGGTAATCAGCCCCAGCATTTT
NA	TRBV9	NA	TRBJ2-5	CASSDSETQYF	TGTGCCAGCAGCGACTCAGAGACCCAGTACTTC
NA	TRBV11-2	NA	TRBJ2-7	CASSSPWGVKYYEQYF	TGTGCCAGCAGCTCCCCCTGGGGGGTCAAATACTACGAGCAGTACTTC
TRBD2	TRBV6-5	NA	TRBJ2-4	CASSYRGGRAFGIQYF	TGTGCCAGCAGTTACAGGGGCGGGAGGGCCTTCGGCATTCAGTACTTC